Below are 25 T cell receptor beta chains sequenced from a single sample in a study of glioma-infiltrating T cells after dendritic cell vaccination. Libraries were prepared by immunoSEQ multiplex PCR; TCRdb keeps only in-frame clonotypes and omits some of them. The sample includes roughly 100,000 clones, about four fifths of them seen just once. Sample: blood, taken before dendritic cell vaccination. Receptor source: a human donor with glioblastoma.

In DNA, the CDR3 is TGTGCCAGTAGTTCCGGGACAGGGCGGTACATTCAGTACTTC. It yields the protein CASSSGTGRYIQYF. The chain uses TRBV19 and TRBJ2-4; 9 bases agree with TRBD1. Germline values: CDR1 LNHDA, CDR2 SQIVND (reference sequence). The CDR3 length is 14 residues. V shed 5 bases, J shed 8 bases, and the junction held 7 bases outside the gene matches. Based on the CDR3 plus reference TRBV19 and TRBJ2-4, the full variable domain is DGGITQSPKYLFRKEGQNVTLSCEQNLNHDAMYWYRQDPGQGLRLIYYSQIVNDFQKGDIAEGYSVSREKKESFPLTVTSAQKNPTAFYLCASSSGTGRYIQYFGAGTRLSVL.

The V gene is TRBV5-4, the J gene TRBJ1-2, with TRBD1 identical over 7 bases. Germline V gives CDR1 SGHNT, CDR2 YYREEE (reference sequence). With V trimmed by 3 bases and J by 3 bases, 8 bases remained unmatched. This CDR3 region has 15 residues. The DNA for the CDR3 is TGTGCCAGCAGCTCCTTCTCTCAGGGGGACTATGGCTACACCTTC. Translating it yields CASSSFSQGDYGYTF.

This clone has more than one count but fewer than ten. The V and J genes are TRBV2 and TRBJ1-5; TRBD1 matches at 8 bases. Per the germline V gene, CDR1 is SNHLY and CDR2 is FYNNEI. With 4 bases clipped from V and 6 bases from J, the junction kept 5 bases outside the gene matches. The CDR3 is 14 amino acids. The CDR3 loop is CASSVDRGGQPQHF. CDR3 DNA sequence: TGTGCCAGCAGTGTAGACAGGGGAGGTCAGCCCCAGCATTTT.

The chain carries TRBV7-9 and TRBJ2-7, with D uncertain. V was shortened by 3 bases and J by 6 bases, with 6 bases between the two germline ends. Germline values: CDR1 SEHNR, CDR2 FQNEAQ (reference sequence). This CDR3 has 11 amino acids. In DNA form, the CDR3 reads TGTGCCAGCAGCTTCCGGTCCGAGCAGTACTTC. Translating it yields CASSFRSEQYF.

This clone is a singleton in its sample. The J gene is TRBJ1-1, the V gene TRBV4-3; D remains ambiguous. Germline V gives CDR1 LGHNA, CDR2 YSLEER. V lost 1 base and J lost 7, with 7 bases in between. The CDR3 sequence is 12 residues long. The CDR3, as DNA: TGCGCCAGCAGCCAAGGAGGTTTTGAAGCTTTCTTT. It translates to CASSQGGFEAFF.

The V gene is TRBV4-2, the J gene TRBJ1-2, with TRBD1 identical over 12 bases. CDR1 and CDR2 (germline): LGHNA, YNFKEQ. The CDR3 has 15 amino acids. V was clipped by 4 bases and J by 5 bases; unmatched bases: 5. The CDR3 loop is CASSPGTGGWYGYTF. CDR3 in DNA: TGTGCCAGCAGCCCAGGGACAGGGGGCTGGTATGGCTACACCTTC.

This clone was seen just once. V is TRBV5-1 and J is TRBJ2-2; 7 nucleotides line up with TRBD2. V lost 2 bases, J lost 7 bases, and 5 bases stayed unmatched. Germline CDR1 reads SGHRS; CDR2 reads YFSETQ. The CDR3 has 14 amino acids. The CDR3 here is CASSFLAGDGELFF. The CDR3 DNA reads TGCGCCAGCAGCTTCCTCGCGGGGGACGGGGAGCTGTTTTTT.

The rearrangement joins TRBV19 to TRBJ1-5, with D hard to call. The V gene's germline CDR1 is LNHDA and CDR2 SQIVND (reference sequence). V was trimmed by 5 bases and J by 7 bases, leaving 18 bases between them. The CDR3 spans 15 residues. The CDR3 nucleotides are TGTGCCAGTAGTGCCACCCCGGGGTCACTACAGCCCCAGCATTTT. It translates to CASSATPGSLQPQHF. Complete variable domain (other parts from reference TRBV19 and TRBJ1-5): DGGITQSPKYLFRKEGQNVTLSCEQNLNHDAMYWYRQDPGQGLRLIYYSQIVNDFQKGDIAEGYSVSREKKESFPLTVTSAQKNPTAFYLCASSATPGSLQPQHFGDGTRLSIL.

This chain links TRBV19 with TRBJ1-5; 9 positions agree with TRBD1. The CDR3 has 17 residues. J was trimmed by 0 bases and V by 0 bases; bases with no gene match: 3. Germline V gene sequence: CDR1 LNHDA, CDR2 SQIVND (reference sequence). This chain's CDR3 is CASSIETGGHSNQPQHF. In DNA form, the CDR3 reads TGTGCCAGTAGTATAGAGACAGGGGGACATAGCAATCAGCCCCAGCATTTT.

This rearrangement joins TRBV5-1 to TRBJ2-2; TRBD2 might be the D (5 bases). The CDR3 is 14 residues long. CDR1 is SGHRS and CDR2 is YFSETQ in the germline V gene. The V end lost 0 bases, the J end lost 7 bases, and 10 bases lay between the germline ends. CDR3 loop: CASSLVEGDGELFF. CDR3 nucleotide sequence: TGCGCCAGCAGCTTGGTTGAGGGCGACGGGGAGCTGTTTTTT. The complete variable domain, with remaining parts taken from reference TRBV5-1 and TRBJ2-2, reads KAGVTQTPRYLIKTRGQQVTLSCSPISGHRSVSWYQQTPGQGLQFLFEYFSETQRNKGNFPGRFSGRQFSNSRSEMNVSTLELGDSALYLCASSLVEGDGELFFGEGSRLTVL.

This clone was counted once. This sequence joins TRBV13 and TRBJ2-5; 7 bases are a match to TRBD1. The V gene end was trimmed by 0 bases and the J gene end by 0 bases; junction bases not matched to a gene: 1. The germline V gene encodes CDR1 PRHDT and CDR2 FYEKMQ (reference sequence). CDR3 length equals 15 residues. The CDR3 nucleotides read TGTGCCAGCAGCTTAGGCAGGGGGTACCAAGAGACCCAGTACTTC. Translating it yields CASSLGRGYQETQYF. Complete variable domain (other parts from reference TRBV13 and TRBJ2-5): AAGVIQSPRHLIKEKRETATLKCYPIPRHDTVYWYQQGPGQDPQFLISFYEKMQSDKGSIPDRFSAQQFSDYHSELNMSSLELGDSALYFCASSLGRGYQETQYFGPGTRLLVL.

The rearrangement joins TRBV2 to TRBJ1-2; 7 bases are a match to TRBD1. The germline V gene encodes CDR1 SNHLY and CDR2 FYNNEI. This CDR3 is built from 15 residues. After removal of 6 bases from V and 5 bases from J, the junction contained 12 bases not matched to a gene. The CDR3 is CASSARDSRGYGYTF. The DNA for the CDR3 is TGTGCCAGCAGCGCCCGGGACAGCCGTGGATATGGCTACACCTTC.

This clone appeared a few times. This rearrangement joins TRBV28 to TRBJ1-2; D remains unclear. The CDR3 has 13 amino acids. Germline-derived CDR1 and CDR2 are MDHEN and SYDVKM. The ends were cut back, 7 bases at V and 1 base at J, with 10 bases in the middle. Written as DNA, the CDR3 is TGTGCCAGCATTTCACGGGGTAACTATGGCTACACCTTC. Protein sequence: CASISRGNYGYTF.

The genes are TRBV6-1 and TRBJ1-2; D is perhaps TRBD1 (6 bases). CDR1 and CDR2 (germline): MNHNS, SASEGT. This CDR3 has 13 amino acids. V lost 6 bases and J lost 4, with 12 bases in between. The CDR3, as DNA: TGTGCCAGCAGCCGTACAGGGCTCTATGGCTACACCTTC. Amino acid sequence: CASSRTGLYGYTF.

This rearrangement joins TRBV11-2 to TRBJ1-2; no clear D. Trimming stripped 5 bases from V and 7 bases from J, with 14 bases between. Looked up from germline, CDR1 is SGHAT and CDR2 is FQNNGV. The CDR3 length is 13 residues. CDR3 amino acids: CASSPTGRIGYTF. CDR3 in DNA: TGTGCCAGCAGCCCTACCGGGAGGATTGGCTACACCTTC.

This clone showed up just once. The chain has TRBV7-9 and TRBJ1-1; no definite D call. This CDR3 contains 14 residues. Trimming took 6 bases from V and 4 from J, leaving 15 bases between them. Germline V lookup: CDR1 SEHNR, CDR2 FQNEAQ (reference sequence). CDR3 sequence (DNA): TGTGCCAGCAGGTCACCGGGGATAGGCACTGAAGCTTTCTTT. Protein product: CASRSPGIGTEAFF. Full variable domain (outside the CDR3, taken from reference TRBV7-9 and TRBJ1-1): DTGVSQNPRHKITKRGQNVTFRCDPISEHNRLYWYRQTLGQGPEFLTYFQNEAQLEKSRLLSDRFSAERPKGSFSTLEIQRTEQGDSAMYLCASRSPGIGTEAFFGQGTRLTVV.

The rearrangement uses TRBV6-5 and TRBJ2-5, with D possibly matching TRBD2 (6 bases). The CDR3 covers 15 residues. Per the germline V gene, CDR1 is MNHEY and CDR2 is SVGAGI. V was pared by 8 bases and J by 4 bases, with 20 bases between. The CDR3 nucleotides are TGTGCCAGCCGGGAGAGTTTCTTCGCTAGAGAGACCCAGTACTTC. Protein sequence: CASRESFFARETQYF.

The chain links TRBV16 to TRBJ2-1; D may be TRBD2 (5 bases). The V and J ends lost 0 bases and 4 bases respectively, with 10 bases between them. This CDR3 spans 15 amino acids. The V gene's germline CDR1 is KGHSY and CDR2 FQNENV. CDR3 in DNA: TGTGCCAGCAGCCAATCATTAGCGCGGTACAATGAGCAGTTCTTC. Protein product: CASSQSLARYNEQFF.

This rearrangement joins TRBV7-9 to TRBJ2-5; 9 bases line up with TRBD1. CDR1 is SEHNR, CDR2 FQNEAQ, per germline (reference sequence). V lost 5 bases, J lost 4 bases, and 11 bases stayed unmatched. There are 16 residues in the CDR3. CDR3: CASSEDRGLSRETQYF. CDR3 bases: TGTGCCAGCAGCGAGGACAGGGGCTTATCCCGAGAGACCCAGTACTTC.

J is TRBJ2-7 and V is TRBV6-5, with D tentatively TRBD2 (6 bases). The CDR3 has 14 amino acids. Germline V lookup: CDR1 MNHEY, CDR2 SVGAGI. V lost 0 bases and J lost 6, with 12 bases in between. This chain's CDR3 is CASSYSGGRREQYF. The CDR3 DNA reads TGTGCCAGCAGTTACTCGGGGGGACGCCGCGAGCAGTACTTC.

The CDR3 bases are TGCGCCAGCATTCCGGGACAGGGCTCCTACAATGAGCAGTTCTTC. Protein: CASIPGQGSYNEQFF. The chain joins TRBV5-1 to TRBJ2-1, with 9 bases matching TRBD1. This CDR3 spans 15 amino acids. The germline V gene has CDR1 SGHRS and CDR2 YFSETQ. V dropped 6 bases and J dropped 0; count of bases not matched to a gene: 4. Full variable domain (missing parts from reference TRBV5-1 and TRBJ2-1): KAGVTQTPRYLIKTRGQQVTLSCSPISGHRSVSWYQQTPGQGLQFLFEYFSETQRNKGNFPGRFSGRQFSNSRSEMNVSTLELGDSALYLCASIPGQGSYNEQFFGPGTRLTVL.

The chain joins TRBV11-2 to TRBJ1-1; no firm D call. Trimming removed 3 bases from V and 1 base from J, with 3 bases in between. The CDR3 length is 12 residues. From germline, CDR1 is SGHAT and CDR2 FQNNGV. CDR3 in amino acids: CASSFKNTEAFF. CDR3 DNA sequence: TGTGCCAGCAGCTTTAAGAACACTGAAGCTTTCTTT.

CDR3 protein: CASSLFPGSLLGTEAFF. CDR3 bases: TGTGCCAGCAGTTTATTCCCAGGGTCTCTGTTGGGCACTGAAGCTTTCTTT. The chain links TRBV27 to TRBJ1-1, with a weak D call TRBD1 (5 bases). The ends were cut back, 1 base at V and 4 bases at J, with 19 bases in the middle. CDR1 and CDR2 from the germline V gene are MNHEY and SMNVEV (reference sequence). The CDR3 covers 17 residues.

V and J are TRBV5-4 and TRBJ2-3; the D is unclear. Deletions cut 4 bases from V and 5 bases from J, with 11 bases between. Germline V gives CDR1 SGHNT, CDR2 YYREEE (reference sequence). This CDR3 comprises 13 residues. The CDR3 nucleotides read TGTGCCAGCAGCCTCTACGAACGAGATACGCAGTATTTT. Translated, it gives CASSLYERDTQYF.

This chain uses TRBV6-5 with TRBJ1-5; a possible D gene is TRBD1 (5 bases). CDR3 size: 15 residues. V was clipped by 8 bases and J by 3 bases, with 17 bases between them. CDR1 MNHEY and CDR2 SVGAGI come from the germline V gene. The CDR3 reads CASRRGQANNQPQHF. As DNA, the CDR3 is TGTGCCAGCCGAAGGGGCCAGGCCAACAATCAGCCCCAGCATTTT.